This is a list of T cell receptor beta chains from one sample in a study of T-cell reconstitution after alpha-beta-depleted transplantation in children. Each CDR3 protein is one row after TCRdb ran MiXCR on the PCR reads. The top ten hold around 4.1% of the sample, which has 380,000 or so distinct CDR3 sequences, roughly 13% seen once. Here the sequenced sample was PBMCs, taken from the stem cell graft. The receptors originated from a human donor who donated a stem cell graft to a child with Fanconi anemia. CDR3s include the opening cysteine and the closing phenylalanine or tryptophan. The D gene is left open where the match is weak. Size tells how often a clone was seen (once, few, many) or the class of an expanded clone, and some rows leave it out.

>TRBJ2-3|TRBV6-2/TRBV6-3|few|TRBD1
CAGRTGLTDTQYF
TGTGCCGGACGGACAGGGCTCACAGATACGCAGTATTTT
>TRBJ1-4|TRBV7-9|few|.
CASSPPQGQNEKLFF
TGTGCCAGCAGCCCGCCCCAGGGACAAAATGAAAAACTGTTTTTT
>TRBJ1-1|TRBV5-1|many|TRBD1
CASSFGTAGTEAFF
TGCGCCAGCAGCTTCGGGACAGCAGGCACTGAAGCTTTCTTT
>TRBJ2-1|TRBV7-8|.|TRBD1
CASSRGQGVGNEQFF
TGTGCCAGCAGCCGAGGACAGGGCGTGGGGAATGAGCAGTTCTTC
>TRBJ1-1|TRBV7-9|few|.
CASRYTSNTEAFF
TGTGCCAGCAGATACACCTCGAACACTGAAGCTTTCTTT
>TRBJ2-3|TRBV12-3/TRBV12-4|few|TRBD2
CASSRLAGLTDTQYF
TGTGCCAGCAGTCGACTAGCGGGACTCACAGATACGCAGTATTTT
>TRBJ1-2|TRBV20-1|.|.
CSASPGGHGDYGYTF
TGCAGTGCCTCCCCGGGGGGCCATGGGGACTATGGCTACACCTTC
>TRBJ2-7|TRBV5-6|.|.
CASSGTYEQYF
TGTGCCAGCAGCGGTACCTACGAGCAGTACTTC
>TRBJ2-4|TRBV20-1|.|.
CSARVQRGGKNIQYF
TGCAGTGCTAGAGTGCAGAGAGGAGGCAAAAACATTCAGTACTTC
>TRBJ2-7|TRBV27|.|.
CASSLWSAPGVQYF
TGTGCCAGCAGTTTATGGTCCGCCCCTGGAGTGCAGTACTTC
>TRBJ1-2|TRBV5-1|many|.
CASSPTGTPNYGYTF
TGCGCCAGCAGCCCTACCGGGACACCTAACTATGGCTACACCTTC
>TRBJ2-3|TRBV5-1|few|.
CASSLDPASADTQYF
TGCGCCAGCAGCTTGGACCCGGCCTCGGCAGATACGCAGTATTTT
>TRBJ1-2|TRBV25-1|.|.
CASREGIGDYGYTF
TGTGCCAGCAGAGAAGGTATCGGGGACTATGGCTACACCTTC
>TRBJ1-2|TRBV6-2/TRBV6-3|many|TRBD1
CASSDRQGYGYTF
TGTGCCAGCAGTGACAGACAGGGCTATGGCTACACCTTC
>TRBJ2-1|TRBV10-3|few|TRBD2
CAISESAGSGGYYNEQFF
TGTGCCATCAGTGAGTCAGCAGGTAGCGGGGGCTACTACAATGAGCAGTTCTTC
>TRBJ2-2|TRBV28|few|.
CASSLLYGTPTTGELFF
TGTGCCAGCAGTTTATTGTACGGGACACCAACCACCGGGGAGCTGTTTTTT
>TRBJ1-3|TRBV12-3/TRBV12-4|few|.
CASSLGGRSSGNTIYF
TGTGCCAGCAGTTTAGGCGGACGGAGCTCTGGAAACACCATATATTTT
>TRBJ1-1|TRBV2|many|.
CASGIGDNEAFF
TGTGCCAGCGGGATAGGAGACAATGAAGCTTTCTTT
>TRBJ1-1|TRBV20-1|few|.
CSARETRQINTEAFF
TGCAGTGCTAGAGAAACTCGACAGATCAACACTGAAGCTTTCTTT
>TRBJ2-5|TRBV5-1|.|.
CASSMEQETQYF
TGCGCCAGCAGCATGGAACAAGAGACCCAGTACTTC
>TRBJ2-3|TRBV2|many|.
CASSLGGALDTQYF
TGTGCCAGCAGTCTTGGGGGGGCCCTGGATACGCAGTATTTT
>TRBJ2-3|TRBV7-9|.|TRBD1
CASSIPGQGFPDTQYF
TGTGCCAGCAGTATACCGGGACAGGGGTTCCCAGATACGCAGTATTTT
>TRBJ1-2|TRBV14|few|TRBD1
CASSQDLMEGANYGYTF
TGTGCCAGCAGCCAAGATTTGATGGAGGGGGCCAACTATGGCTACACCTTC
>TRBJ2-6|TRBV29-1|few|.
CSVWGEAGANVLTF
TGCAGCGTGTGGGGGGAGGCTGGGGCCAACGTCCTGACTTTC
>TRBJ2-2|TRBV6-5|.|.
CASSFSGPGAGGELFF
TGTGCCAGCAGTTTCTCCGGGCCAGGGGCTGGCGGGGAGCTGTTTTTT
>TRBJ2-3|TRBV10-3|.|.
CAISDPGGSTDTQYF
TGTGCCATCAGTGACCCGGGTGGTTCCACAGATACGCAGTATTTT
>TRBJ1-1|TRBV30|.|.
CAWSRQENTEAFF
TGTGCCTGGAGCCGACAGGAAAACACTGAAGCTTTCTTT
>TRBJ2-1|TRBV7-2|.|TRBD1
CASSLGDRVPNEQFF
TGTGCCAGCAGCTTAGGGGACAGGGTCCCCAATGAGCAGTTCTTC
>TRBJ2-7|TRBV7-8|many|.
CASSPVIRHEQYF
TGTGCCAGCAGCCCGGTCATCAGACACGAGCAGTACTTC
>TRBJ1-2|TRBV19|many|.
CASSMALRDYGYTF
TGTGCCAGTAGTATGGCCTTGAGGGACTATGGCTACACCTTC
>TRBJ2-3|TRBV11-2|many|TRBD2
CASSLLGGGPDTQYF
TGTGCCAGCAGCTTACTCGGCGGGGGGCCAGATACGCAGTATTTT
>TRBJ1-6|TRBV6-4|.|.
CATVPGSYNSPLHF
TGTGCCACAGTCCCGGGCTCCTATAATTCACCCCTCCACTTT
>TRBJ1-5|TRBV25-1|.|.
CASGGTVYNQPQHF
TGTGCCAGCGGGGGGACGGTATACAATCAGCCCCAGCATTTT
>TRBJ2-3|TRBV5-1|.|.
CASSLAGVEDTQYF
TGCGCCAGCAGCTTGGCCGGGGTTGAAGATACGCAGTATTTT
>TRBJ2-3|TRBV6-5|.|.
CASSYEWQGTDTQYF
TGTGCCAGCAGTTACGAGTGGCAGGGCACAGATACGCAGTATTTT
>TRBJ1-5|TRBV7-8|many|TRBD1
CASRMDRVQPQHF
TGTGCCAGCAGAATGGACAGGGTTCAGCCCCAGCATTTT
>TRBJ1-2|TRBV27|many|.
CASSSSSLYGYTF
TGTGCCAGCAGCAGTTCGAGCTTATATGGCTACACCTTC
>TRBJ1-1|TRBV29-1|few|.
CSVKTGTARAFF
TGCAGCGTGAAAACTGGGACCGCGAGGGCTTTCTTT
>TRBJ2-1|TRBV6-2/TRBV6-3|few|.
CASLGGGPYNEQFF
TGTGCCAGCCTGGGAGGGGGCCCCTACAATGAGCAGTTCTTC
>TRBJ2-1|TRBV6-1|few|.
CASSDDTPFSF
TGTGCCAGCAGTGACGACACGCCCTTCAGCTTC
>TRBJ2-2|TRBV5-1|few|.
CASTFNTGELFF
TGCGCCAGCACCTTTAACACCGGGGAGCTGTTTTTT
>TRBJ1-1|TRBV7-9|few|.
CASSLVQGLEAFF
TGTGCCAGCAGCTTAGTGCAGGGGCTTGAAGCTTTCTTT
>TRBJ1-1|TRBV12-3/TRBV12-4|.|.
CASTLGGGGTEAFF
TGTGCCAGCACTTTGGGCGGCGGAGGCACTGAAGCTTTCTTT
>TRBJ2-2|TRBV28|few|.
CASTSRGGRNTGELFF
TGTGCCAGCACCTCCAGGGGCGGACGGAACACCGGGGAGCTGTTTTTT
>TRBJ2-6|TRBV10-3|.|.
CAISEAQITGANVLTF
TGTGCCATCAGTGAGGCTCAAATAACTGGGGCCAACGTCCTGACTTTC
>TRBJ1-3|TRBV12-3/TRBV12-4|many|.
CASSRYLKNSGNTIYF
TGTGCCAGCAGTCGCTACCTAAAGAACTCTGGAAACACCATATATTTT
>TRBJ2-3|TRBV20-1|many|.
CSAREIAADTQYF
TGCAGTGCTAGGGAAATAGCAGCGGATACGCAGTATTTT
>TRBJ1-1|TRBV5-1|many|.
CASSLDRMNTEAFF
TGCGCCAGCAGCTTGGACAGAATGAACACTGAAGCTTTCTTT
>TRBJ2-4|TRBV12-5|.|.
CASGFSRAAKNIQYF
TGTGCTAGTGGTTTTTCCCGGGCGGCCAAAAACATTCAGTACTTC